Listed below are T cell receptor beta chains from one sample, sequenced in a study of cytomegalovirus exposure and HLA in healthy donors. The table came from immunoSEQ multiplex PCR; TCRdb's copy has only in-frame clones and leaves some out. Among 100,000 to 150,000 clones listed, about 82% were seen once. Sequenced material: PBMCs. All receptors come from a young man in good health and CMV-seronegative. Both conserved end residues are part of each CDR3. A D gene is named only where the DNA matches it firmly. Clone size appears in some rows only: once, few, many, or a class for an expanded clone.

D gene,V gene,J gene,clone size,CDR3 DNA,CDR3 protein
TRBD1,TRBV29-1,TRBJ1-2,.,TGCAGCGTGGGACAGGGGAACTATGGCTACACCTTC,CSVGQGNYGYTF
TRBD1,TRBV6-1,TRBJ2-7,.,TGTGCCAGCAGTGCCCTGACAGGGGGCTACGAGCAGTACTTC,CASSALTGGYEQYF
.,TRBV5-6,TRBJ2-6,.,TGTGCCAGCAGCTTGAGGGGTGCCGGGGCCAACGTCCTGACTTTC,CASSLRGAGANVLTF
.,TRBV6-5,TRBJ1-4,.,TGTGCCAGCAGTTACTTGGCTAGGGGAAAACTGTTTTTT,CASSYLARGKLFF
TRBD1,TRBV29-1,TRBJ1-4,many,TGCAGCGTCGTGACAGGGGACGGAAAACTGTTTTTT,CSVVTGDGKLFF
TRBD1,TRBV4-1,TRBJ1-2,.,TGCGCCAGCAGCCAAGAGACAGGGACCTCTAACTATGGCTACACCTTC,CASSQETGTSNYGYTF
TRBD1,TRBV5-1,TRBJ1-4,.,TGCGCCAGCAGCTTGGGACAGGGCGAGAAACTGTTTTTT,CASSLGQGEKLFF
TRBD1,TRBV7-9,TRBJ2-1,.,TGTGCCAGCAGCCTTGGGACAGGGGGCGGTGAGCAGTTCTTC,CASSLGTGGGEQFF
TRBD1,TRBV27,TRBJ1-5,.,TGTGCCAGCAGTAGCCCGGGGACAGGGGGCACCCTTAGCAATCAGCCCCAGCATTTT,CASSSPGTGGTLSNQPQHF
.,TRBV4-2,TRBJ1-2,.,TGTGCCAGCAGCCAAGAAGGGCCGGGGAATGCTTTAGGGAATGGCTACACCTTC,CASSQEGPGNALGNGYTF
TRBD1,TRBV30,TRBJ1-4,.,TGTGCCTGGAGTCCGTCCCGGACAGGTCCTAATGAAAAACTGTTTTTT,CAWSPSRTGPNEKLFF
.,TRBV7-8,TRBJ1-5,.,TGTGCCAGCAGCTTAGGACAGAAGGATCAGCCCCAGCATTTT,CASSLGQKDQPQHF
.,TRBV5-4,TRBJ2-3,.,TGTGCCAGCAGCTTTCCTATAGCAAAAGATACGCAGTATTTT,CASSFPIAKDTQYF
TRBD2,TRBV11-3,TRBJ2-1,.,TGTGCCAGCAGCTCCAACGGACTAGCGGACAATGAGCAGTTCTTC,CASSSNGLADNEQFF
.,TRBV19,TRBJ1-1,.,TGTGCCAGTAGTGTAACCGGGACAACTGAAGCTTTCTTT,CASSVTGTTEAFF
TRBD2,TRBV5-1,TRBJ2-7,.,TGCGCCAGCAGATGGGGGACTAGCGGGAGCTACGAGCAGTACTTC,CASRWGTSGSYEQYF